This T cell receptor (beta chain) was captured by sequencing in a study of cytomegalovirus exposure and HLA in healthy donors. Researchers ran the PCR with 60 Vbeta and 13 Jbeta primers. Data came from immunoSEQ multiplex PCR; TCRdb stores just in-frame clones and leaves some out. This sample carries tens of thousands of clones, with 4.8% going to the ten biggest clones. Donors counted as nominally healthy when sampled, yet unrecorded immune exposures were likely. Trimming shortened V by 3 bases and J by 6 bases, and 12 bases separated the two germline ends. Germline CDR1 and CDR2: SGDLS and YYNGEE. The CDR3 has 14 residues.

The sample taken for sequencing was PBMCs. The TCR was taken from a female donor in good health and CMV-seronegative. V is TRBV9 and J is TRBJ2-2, with D perhaps TRBD1 (6 bases). The CDR3 reads CASSDRQEAGELFF. CDR3 DNA: TGTGCCAGCAGCGATAGACAGGAGGCCGGGGAGCTGTTTTTT.